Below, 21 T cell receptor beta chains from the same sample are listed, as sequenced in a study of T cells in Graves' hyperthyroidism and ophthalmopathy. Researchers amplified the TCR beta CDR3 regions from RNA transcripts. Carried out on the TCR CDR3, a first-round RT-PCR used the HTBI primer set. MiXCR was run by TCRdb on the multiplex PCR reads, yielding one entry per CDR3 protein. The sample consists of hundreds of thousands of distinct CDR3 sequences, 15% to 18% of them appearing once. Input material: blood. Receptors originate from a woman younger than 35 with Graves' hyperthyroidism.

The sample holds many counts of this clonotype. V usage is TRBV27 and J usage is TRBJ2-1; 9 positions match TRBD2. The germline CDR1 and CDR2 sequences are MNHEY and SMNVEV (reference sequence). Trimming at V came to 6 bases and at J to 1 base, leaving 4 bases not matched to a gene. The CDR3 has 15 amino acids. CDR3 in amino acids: CASRLLAGSYNEQFF. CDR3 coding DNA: TGTGCCAGCAGGCTTCTAGCGGGGTCCTACAATGAGCAGTTCTTC.

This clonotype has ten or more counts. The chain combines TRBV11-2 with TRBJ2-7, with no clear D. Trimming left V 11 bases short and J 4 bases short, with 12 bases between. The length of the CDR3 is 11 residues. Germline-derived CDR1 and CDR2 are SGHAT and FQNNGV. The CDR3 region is CASGRDYEQYF. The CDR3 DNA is TGTGCCTCGGGTAGGGATTACGAGCAGTACTTC.

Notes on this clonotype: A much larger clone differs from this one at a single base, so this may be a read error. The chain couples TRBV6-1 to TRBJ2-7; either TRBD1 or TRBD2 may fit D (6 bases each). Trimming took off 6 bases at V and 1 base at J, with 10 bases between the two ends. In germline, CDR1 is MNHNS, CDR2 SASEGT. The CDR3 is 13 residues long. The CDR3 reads CASRTGGSYEQYF. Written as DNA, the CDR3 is TGTGCCAGCAGGACAGGAGGGTCCTACGAGCAGTACTTC.

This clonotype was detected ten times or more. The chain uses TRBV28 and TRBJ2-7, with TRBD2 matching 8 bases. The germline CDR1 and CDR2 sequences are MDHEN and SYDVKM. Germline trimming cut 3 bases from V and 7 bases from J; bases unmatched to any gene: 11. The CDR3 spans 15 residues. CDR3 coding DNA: TGTGCCAGCAGTTTCAGCGGGACTAGAGGGCAAGAGCAGTACTTC. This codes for CASSFSGTRGQEQYF.

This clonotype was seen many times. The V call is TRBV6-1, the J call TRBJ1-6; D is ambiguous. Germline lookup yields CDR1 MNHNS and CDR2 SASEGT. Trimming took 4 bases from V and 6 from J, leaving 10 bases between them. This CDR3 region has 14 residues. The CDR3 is CASSGTEANSPLHF. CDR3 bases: TGTGCCAGCAGTGGGACCGAGGCTAATTCACCCCTCCACTTT.

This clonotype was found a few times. This chain's CDR3 is CSVEPARTAGGYTF. DNA of the CDR3: TGCAGCGTTGAACCGGCCCGGACGGCCGGTGGCTACACCTTC. The rearrangement uses TRBV29-1 and TRBJ1-2; D gene uncertain. The germline V gene has CDR1 SQVTM and CDR2 ANQGSEA. This CDR3 region has 14 residues. Trimming took off 2 bases at V and 7 bases at J, with 17 bases between the two ends. Based on the CDR3 plus reference TRBV29-1 and TRBJ1-2, the full variable domain is SAVISQKPSRDICQRGTSLTIQCQVDSQVTMMFWYRQQPGQSLTLIATANQGSEATYESGFVIDKFPISRPNLTFSTLTVSNMSPEDSSIYLCSVEPARTAGGYTFGSGTRLTVV.

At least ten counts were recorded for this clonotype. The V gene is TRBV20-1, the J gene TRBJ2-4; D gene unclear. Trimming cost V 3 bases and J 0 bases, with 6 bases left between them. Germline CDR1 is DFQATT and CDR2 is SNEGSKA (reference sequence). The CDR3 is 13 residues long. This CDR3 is CSASRQAKNIQYF. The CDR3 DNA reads TGCAGTGCTAGCCGACAAGCCAAAAACATTCAGTACTTC.

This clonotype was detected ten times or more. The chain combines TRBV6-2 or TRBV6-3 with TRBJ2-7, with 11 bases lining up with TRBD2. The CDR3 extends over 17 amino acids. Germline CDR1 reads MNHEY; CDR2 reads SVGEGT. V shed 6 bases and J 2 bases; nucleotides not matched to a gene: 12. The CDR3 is CASSGLAGRAGPYEQYF. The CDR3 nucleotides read TGTGCCAGCAGCGGACTAGCGGGCCGAGCGGGACCCTACGAGCAGTACTTC.

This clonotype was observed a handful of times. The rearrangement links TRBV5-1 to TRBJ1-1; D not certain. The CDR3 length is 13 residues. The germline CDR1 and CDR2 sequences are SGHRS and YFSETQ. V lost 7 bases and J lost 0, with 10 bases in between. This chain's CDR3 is CASGPYMNTEAFF. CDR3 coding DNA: TGCGCCAGCGGACCCTACATGAACACTGAAGCTTTCTTT.

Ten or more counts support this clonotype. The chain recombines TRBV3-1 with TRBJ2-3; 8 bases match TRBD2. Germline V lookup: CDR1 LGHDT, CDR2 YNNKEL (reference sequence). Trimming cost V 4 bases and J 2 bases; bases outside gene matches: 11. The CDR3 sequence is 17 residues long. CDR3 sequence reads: CASSPQGLAGSTDTQYF. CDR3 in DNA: TGTGCCAGCAGCCCCCAAGGTCTAGCGGGTTCCACAGATACGCAGTATTTT.

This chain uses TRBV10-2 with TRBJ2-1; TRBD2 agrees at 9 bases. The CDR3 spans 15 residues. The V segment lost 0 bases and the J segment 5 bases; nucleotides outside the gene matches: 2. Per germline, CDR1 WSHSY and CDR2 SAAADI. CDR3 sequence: CASSESVAGDNEQFF. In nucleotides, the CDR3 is TGCGCCAGCAGTGAGTCGGTAGCGGGAGACAATGAGCAGTTCTTC.

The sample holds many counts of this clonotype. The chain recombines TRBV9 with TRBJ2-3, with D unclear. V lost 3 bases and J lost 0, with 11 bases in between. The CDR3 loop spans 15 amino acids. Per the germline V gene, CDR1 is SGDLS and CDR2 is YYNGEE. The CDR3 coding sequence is TGTGCCAGCAGCGCCCAGGCTCTGAGCACAGATACGCAGTATTTT. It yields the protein CASSAQALSTDTQYF. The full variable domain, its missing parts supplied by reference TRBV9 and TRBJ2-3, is DSGVTQTPKHLITATGQRVTLRCSPRSGDLSVYWYQQSLDQGLQFLIQYYNGEERAKGNILERFSAQQFPDLHSELNLSSLELGDSALYFCASSAQALSTDTQYFGPGTRLTVL.

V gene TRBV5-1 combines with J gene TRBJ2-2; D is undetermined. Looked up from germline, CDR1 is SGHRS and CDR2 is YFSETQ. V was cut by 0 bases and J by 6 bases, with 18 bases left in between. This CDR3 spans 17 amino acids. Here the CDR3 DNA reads TGCGCCAGCAGCTTGGCCCTGGATCCGGAACGTCCCGGGGAGCTGTTTTTT. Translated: CASSLALDPERPGELFF.

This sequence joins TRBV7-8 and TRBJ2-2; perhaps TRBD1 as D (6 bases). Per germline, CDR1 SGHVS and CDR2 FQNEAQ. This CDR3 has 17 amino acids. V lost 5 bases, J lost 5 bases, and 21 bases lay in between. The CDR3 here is CASSQGSLAAKTGELFF. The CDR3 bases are TGTGCCAGCAGCCAGGGGAGTCTAGCTGCCAAAACCGGGGAGCTGTTTTTT.

The CDR3 DNA reads TGTGCCAGCAGTTCCCCGACAGGGGCTCTGGGCTATGGCTACACCTTC. Protein product: CASSSPTGALGYGYTF. The chain is built from TRBV28 and TRBJ1-2; the match to TRBD1 covers 8 bases. The J segment lost 4 bases and the V segment lost 4 bases, leaving 11 bases of the junction unmatched. Germline CDR1 MDHEN, CDR2 SYDVKM. This CDR3 has 16 amino acids.

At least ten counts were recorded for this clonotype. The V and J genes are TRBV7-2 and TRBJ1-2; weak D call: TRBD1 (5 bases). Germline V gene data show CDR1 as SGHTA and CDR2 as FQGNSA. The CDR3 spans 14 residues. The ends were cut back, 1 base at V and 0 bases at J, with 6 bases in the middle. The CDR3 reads CASSLETANYGYTF. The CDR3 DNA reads TGTGCCAGCAGCTTAGAGACAGCTAACTATGGCTACACCTTC. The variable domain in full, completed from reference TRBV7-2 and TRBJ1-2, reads GAGVSQSPSNKVTEKGKDVELRCDPISGHTALYWYRQSLGQGLEFLIYFQGNSAPDKSGLPSDRFSAERTGGSVSTLTIQRTQQEDSAVYLCASSLETANYGYTFGSGTRLTVV.

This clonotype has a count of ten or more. The CDR3 loop reads CASSHSLTGVEQYF. The DNA for the CDR3 is TGTGCCAGCAGCCACTCACTGACCGGGGTCGAGCAGTACTTC. The chain employs TRBV7-9 and TRBJ2-7, with D possibly being TRBD2 (5 bases). The CDR3 sequence is 14 residues long. Germline CDR1 is SEHNR and CDR2 is FQNEAQ (reference sequence). V dropped 5 bases and J dropped 6 bases, with 17 bases sitting between them.

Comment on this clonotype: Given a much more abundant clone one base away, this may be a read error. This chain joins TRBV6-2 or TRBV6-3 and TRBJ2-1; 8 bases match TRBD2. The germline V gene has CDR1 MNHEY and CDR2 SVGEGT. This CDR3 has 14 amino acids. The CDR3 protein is CASTLTSGYNEQSF. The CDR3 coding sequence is TGTGCCAGCACACTTACTAGCGGATACAATGAGCAGTCCTTC.

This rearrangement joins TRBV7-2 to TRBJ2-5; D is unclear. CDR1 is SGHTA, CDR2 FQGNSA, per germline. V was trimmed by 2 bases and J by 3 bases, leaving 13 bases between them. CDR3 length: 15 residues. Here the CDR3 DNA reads TGTGCCAGCAGCTTAATCCAGCCACTTGAAGAGACCCAGTACTTC. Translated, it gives CASSLIQPLEETQYF.

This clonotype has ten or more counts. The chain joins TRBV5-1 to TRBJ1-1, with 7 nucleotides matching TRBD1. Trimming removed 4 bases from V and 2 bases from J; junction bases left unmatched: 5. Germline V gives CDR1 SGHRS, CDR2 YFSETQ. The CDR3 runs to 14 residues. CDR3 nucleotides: TGCGCCAGCAGCCGTGACAGGGATAACACTGAAGCTTTCTTT. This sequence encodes CASSRDRDNTEAFF.

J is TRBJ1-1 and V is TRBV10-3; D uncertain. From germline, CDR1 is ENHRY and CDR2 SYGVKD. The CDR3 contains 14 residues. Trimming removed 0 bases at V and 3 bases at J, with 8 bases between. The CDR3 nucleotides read TGTGCCATCAGTGAGTCATGGGAAGACACTGAAGCTTTCTTT. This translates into CAISESWEDTEAFF.